This T cell receptor (beta chain) was sequenced for a study of shared clonotypes between healthy human individuals. The study's findings and limits: How much donors shared clonotypes was expected to be affected by sequencing depth. Blood alone was sampled, and tissue repertoires likely differ.

Under the authors' procedure: ImmunoSEQ yielded junction-only sequences lacking quality scores, so filtering differed. Profiled with immunoSEQ multiplex PCR; TCRdb holds only in-frame clones, not every one. Clone size and V and J calls were adopted from that table, with D and trimming inferred from the DNA. Among hundreds of thousands of clones listed, about 74% were seen once. Note on this clone: Its matching antigen is unknown.

This receptor was identified in a woman under 40 in good health. Material: memory CD4+ T cells sorted from blood. The subset was: CD45RA-negative fraction.

The CDR3 bases are TGTGCCAGCGGGGCTAGTTGGGTGAGTGAGCAGTTCTTC. It is translated as CASGASWVSEQFF. This chain links TRBV6-5 with TRBJ2-1, with D tentatively TRBD1 (5 bases). V was trimmed by 8 bases and J by 9 bases, leaving 17 bases between them. The CDR3 totals 13 residues. Germline CDR1 and CDR2: MNHEY and SVGAGI.